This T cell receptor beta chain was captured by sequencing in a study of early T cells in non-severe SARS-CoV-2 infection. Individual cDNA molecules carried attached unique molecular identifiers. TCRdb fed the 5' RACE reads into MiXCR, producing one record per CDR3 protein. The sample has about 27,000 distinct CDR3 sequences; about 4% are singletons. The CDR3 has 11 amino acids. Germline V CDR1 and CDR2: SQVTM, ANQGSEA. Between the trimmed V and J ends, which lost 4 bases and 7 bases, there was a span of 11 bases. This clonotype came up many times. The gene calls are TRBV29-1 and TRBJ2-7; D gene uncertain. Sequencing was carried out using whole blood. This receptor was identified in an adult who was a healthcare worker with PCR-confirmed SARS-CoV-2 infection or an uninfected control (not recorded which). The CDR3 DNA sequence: TGCAGCGTTGGCGGAGTCGAAGAGCAGTACTTC. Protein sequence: CSVGGVEEQYF.